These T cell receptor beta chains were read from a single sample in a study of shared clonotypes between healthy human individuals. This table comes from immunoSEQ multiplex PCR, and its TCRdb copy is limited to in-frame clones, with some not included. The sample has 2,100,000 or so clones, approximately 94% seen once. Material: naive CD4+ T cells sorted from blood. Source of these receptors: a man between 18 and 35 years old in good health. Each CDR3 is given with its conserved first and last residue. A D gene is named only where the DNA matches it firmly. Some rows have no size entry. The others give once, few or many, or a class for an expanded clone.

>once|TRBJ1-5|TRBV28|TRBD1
TGTGCCAGCAGTCTCGGGACAGCAAATCAGCCCCAGCATTTT
CASSLGTANQPQHF
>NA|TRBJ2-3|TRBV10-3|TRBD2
TGTGCCATCAGTAGCGGGAGCTCCGGAGGGGATACGCAGTATTTT
CAISSGSSGGDTQYF
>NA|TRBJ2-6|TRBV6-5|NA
TGTGCCAGCAGTTACTCCCGCTCTGGGGCCAACGTCCTGACTTTC
CASSYSRSGANVLTF
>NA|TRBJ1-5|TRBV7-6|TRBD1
TGTGCCAGCAGCTTCGACAGGGACAATCAGCCCCAGCATTTT
CASSFDRDNQPQHF
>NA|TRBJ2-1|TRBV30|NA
TGTGCCTGGACCCCAAGCGGGCGCACCTACAATGAGCAGTTCTTC
CAWTPSGRTYNEQFF
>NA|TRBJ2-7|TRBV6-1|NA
TGTGCCAGCAGCGAAACAGGGGGGGTCTCCTACGAGCAGTACTTC
CASSETGGVSYEQYF
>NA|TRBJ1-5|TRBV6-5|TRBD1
TGTGCCAGCAGAACGGGACAGGGCAGTCAGCCCCAGCATTTT
CASRTGQGSQPQHF
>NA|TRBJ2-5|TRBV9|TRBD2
TGTGCCAGCAGCATCCTGAGCGGGGCCCAAGAGACCCAGTACTTC
CASSILSGAQETQYF
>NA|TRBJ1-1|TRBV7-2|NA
TGTGCCAGCAGCTTTGGGGCGAACACTGAAGCTTTCTTT
CASSFGANTEAFF
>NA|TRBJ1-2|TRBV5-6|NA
TGTGCCAGCAGCTTGGTGGGTAGGGGAAATAACTATGGCTACACCTTC
CASSLVGRGNNYGYTF
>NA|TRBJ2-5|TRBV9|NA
TGTGCCAGCAGCTCAGCGGGTGTCCAAGAGACCCAGTACTTC
CASSSAGVQETQYF
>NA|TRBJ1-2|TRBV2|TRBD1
TGTGCCAGCAGGGCGACAGGGGACTATGGCTACACCTTC
CASRATGDYGYTF
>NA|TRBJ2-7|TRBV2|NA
TGTGCCAGCACCCCTGGTTACAAAACCTACGAGCAGTACTTC
CASTPGYKTYEQYF
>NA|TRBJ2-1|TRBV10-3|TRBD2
TGTGCCATCAGTGAAGTTCTCCTAGCGGGAGAAGACAATGAGCAGTTCTTC
CAISEVLLAGEDNEQFF
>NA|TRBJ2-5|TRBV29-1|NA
TGCAGCGTCGATGCCGGTCGGAGAGGAGAGACCCAGTACTTC
CSVDAGRRGETQYF
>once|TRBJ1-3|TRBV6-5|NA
TGTGCCAGTACGACAGTCGGCGGAAACACCATATATTTT
CASTTVGGNTIYF
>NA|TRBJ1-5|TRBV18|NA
TGTGCCAGCTCACCACTACAGGGAGGCCAGCCCCAGCATTTT
CASSPLQGGQPQHF
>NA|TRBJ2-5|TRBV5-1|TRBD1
TGCGCCAGCAGTTTTCCACAGGGGATACAAGAGACCCAGTACTTC
CASSFPQGIQETQYF
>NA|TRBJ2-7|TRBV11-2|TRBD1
TGTGCCAGCAGCTTAAGTGTGGCAGGGGGATACGAGCAGTACTTC
CASSLSVAGGYEQYF
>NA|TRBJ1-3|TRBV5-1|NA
TGCGCCAGCAGCTTGGTGGGGCCTGGAAACACCATATATTTT
CASSLVGPGNTIYF
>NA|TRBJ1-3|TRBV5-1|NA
TGCGCCAGCAGCTCGCAGCCAGGCGCGAGCTCTGGAAACACCATATATTTT
CASSSQPGASSGNTIYF
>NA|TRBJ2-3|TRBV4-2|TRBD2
TGTGCCAGCAGCCAAGAGCCCCCTACTAGCGGGGGGTTTACAGATACGCAGTATTTT
CASSQEPPTSGGFTDTQYF
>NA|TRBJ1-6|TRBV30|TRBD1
TGTGCCTGGAGGATGGACAGGGTGGGTTCACCCCTCCACTTT
CAWRMDRVGSPLHF
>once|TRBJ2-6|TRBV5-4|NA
TGTGCCAGCATCTTGTACTTACAAACCCCAGGGGCCAACGTCCTGACTTTC
CASILYLQTPGANVLTF
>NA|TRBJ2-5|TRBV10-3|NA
TGTGCCATCTGGGAAGGAGCAGGGGAGACCCAGTACTTC
CAIWEGAGETQYF
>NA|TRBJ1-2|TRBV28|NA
TGTGCCAGCAGTAACGGCGATTATGGCTACACCTTC
CASSNGDYGYTF
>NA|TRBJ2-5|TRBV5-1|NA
TGCGCCAGCAGCTTCGGGGGACAGCAAGAGACCCAGTACTTC
CASSFGGQQETQYF
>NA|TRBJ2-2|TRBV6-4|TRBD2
TGTGCTTCGGGAGGGAACACCGGGGAGCTGTTTTTT
CASGGNTGELFF
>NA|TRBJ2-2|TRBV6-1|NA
TGTGCCAGCAGCTCGACCACCGGGGAGCTGTTTTTT
CASSSTTGELFF
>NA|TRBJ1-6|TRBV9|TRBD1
TGTGCCAGCAGCGCCGGGACAGGGTATTCACCCCTCCACTTT
CASSAGTGYSPLHF
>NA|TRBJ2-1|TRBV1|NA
TGCACCAGCAGCCAGACACGGGGGAGGGGTTCGCAAGAGCAGTTCTTC
CTSSQTRGRGSQEQFF
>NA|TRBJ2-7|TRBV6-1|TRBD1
TGTGCCAGCAGTGAACTGAGGGACAGGGGGTACGAGCAGTACTTC
CASSELRDRGYEQYF
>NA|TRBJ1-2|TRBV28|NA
TGTGCCAGCAGTCGAGGGAACTATGGCTACACCTTC
CASSRGNYGYTF
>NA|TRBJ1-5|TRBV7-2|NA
TGTGCCAGCAGCTTAAATTTTGCTCAGCCCCAGCATTTT
CASSLNFAQPQHF
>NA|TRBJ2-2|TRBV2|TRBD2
TGTGCCAGCAGAAGACTAGCGGGAGGGAACCCGGGCGGGGAGCTGTTTTTT
CASRRLAGGNPGGELFF
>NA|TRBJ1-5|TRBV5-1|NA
TGCGCCAGCAGCTTGTCTGGGGCACGGCCCCAGCATTTT
CASSLSGARPQHF
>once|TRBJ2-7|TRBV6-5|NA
TGTGCCAGCAGTCGGGACTCGATCGTCGAGCAGTACTTC
CASSRDSIVEQYF
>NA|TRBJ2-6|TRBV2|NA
TGTGCCAGCAGCGTTGGAGGGGCCAACGTCCTGACTTTC
CASSVGGANVLTF
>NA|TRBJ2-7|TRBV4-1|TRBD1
TGCGCCAGCAGACGGAGTGGGGACAGGTCTAAAGAGCAGTACTTC
CASRRSGDRSKEQYF
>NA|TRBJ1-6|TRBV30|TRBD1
TGTGCCTGGGGTGCACAGGGGGCGAATTCACCCCTCCACTTT
CAWGAQGANSPLHF
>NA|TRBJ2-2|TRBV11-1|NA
TGTGCCAGCAGCTTAGGGGCTAGCGCTGCGAACACCGGGGAGCTGTTTTTT
CASSLGASAANTGELFF